The clone carrying this T cell receptor beta chain has at least ten counts. Its antigen is currently unknown. The second PCR ran roughly 6 to 11 cycles with a sample-barcoded 5' primer and J-beta primers. TCRdb fed the 5' RACE reads into MiXCR, producing one record per CDR3 protein. The sample contains 600,000 or so distinct CDR3 sequences, approximately 30% of which appear only once. The source of the sample is a study of blood T cells in healthy people across ages. Study-wide background: With template switching, about one barcoded beta molecule was captured per two T cells. Overall study results and limits: Naive T cell percentage strongly correlated with TCR beta diversity. Donor CMV infection status was unknown, possibly confounding age-related changes in expanded clonotypes.

The CDR3 spans 15 residues. Trimming removed 5 bases from V and 4 bases from J, with 14 bases in between. Germline loops: CDR1 SGHAT, CDR2 FQDESV (reference sequence). The chain is built from TRBV11-1 and TRBJ2-2, with D perhaps matching TRBD1 (5 bases). The sequence was collected from a woman aged 80 or older in good health. Material for sequencing was blood. CDR3: CASSGQGKSTGELFF. CDR3 nucleotide sequence: TGTGCCAGCAGCGGACAAGGGAAGAGCACCGGGGAGCTGTTTTTT.